The source of this TCR beta chain is a study of T cells in Graves' hyperthyroidism and ophthalmopathy. Study summary: Peripheral blood was drawn at first diagnosis, prior to all treatment.

Uncontrolled infection, other autoimmune disease, pregnancy or lactation barred patients from enrollment. CDR3 size: 14 residues. Germline CDR1 reads MNHNS; CDR2 reads SASEGT. V gave up 7 bases and J gave up 7 bases, with 16 bases separating them. From RNA transcripts, TCR beta CDR3 regions were amplified. The TCR CDR3 first-round RT-PCR relied on the HTBI primer set. Each CDR3 protein is one row after TCRdb ran MiXCR on the multiplex PCR reads. The sample contains 400,000 to 500,000 distinct CDR3 sequences, roughly an eighth of which appear only once. The clonotype comes from a woman in her late teens or twenties with Graves' hyperthyroidism. The chain couples TRBV6-1 to TRBJ1-4, with D possibly being TRBD1 (6 bases). Source material: blood. The CDR3 protein is CASTLGSRGEKLFF. In nucleotides, the CDR3 is TGTGCCAGCACCCTCGGGAGCAGGGGTGAAAAACTGTTTTTT.